A few counts support the clone carrying this T cell receptor beta chain. Its antigen is still unknown. V was trimmed by 3 bases and J by 3 bases, leaving 16 bases between them. Germline V CDR1 and CDR2: SEHNR, FQNEAQ (reference sequence). This CDR3 has 16 residues. The sample is drawn from a study of beta chain features in type 1 diabetes. Study-level information: Examination covered around 110 million sorted cells spanning all samples.

Reverse transcription of all isolated RNA meant that expressed TCRB transcripts were sequenced. The method was immunoSEQ multiplex PCR; TCRdb's version includes in-frame clones alone and lacks a portion of them. This repertoire shows 680,000 or so clones, about 14% found once; its top ten account for about 0.097%. Study results and caveats: There was a possibility that cDNA sequencing over-represented cells with high TCR expression.

The source of this sequence is a man younger than 35 in good health. The V and J genes are TRBV7-9 and TRBJ2-3; maybe TRBD1 (6 bases). The sequenced material came from naive CD4+ T cells from blood. Here the CDR3 DNA reads TGTGCCAGCAGCTTCACAACAGGGATGTCAACAGATACGCAGTATTTT. As protein: CASSFTTGMSTDTQYF. Looking up the rest from reference TRBV7-9 and TRBJ2-3 gives the full variable domain: DTGVSQNPRHKITKRGQNVTFRCDPISEHNRLYWYRQTLGQGPEFLTYFQNEAQLEKSRLLSDRFSAERPKGSFSTLEIQRTEQGDSAMYLCASSFTTGMSTDTQYFGPGTRLTVL.